This record looks at one T cell receptor (beta chain) sequence and its context. Its target is unknown. This entry is derived from a study of cytomegalovirus exposure and HLA in healthy donors. Study-wide results and limits: In vitro work confirmed that three CMV-associated chains recognize CMV antigens. In a later analysis, TCR beta V- and J-gene trimming showed a link to a missense DCLRE1C variant. Researchers counted around 180 TCR beta chains as cytomegalovirus-associated. In a later analysis, 17,000 or so TCR beta sequences were associated with HLA alleles at 0.05 false discovery rate.

This CDR3 region has 15 residues. V was clipped by 0 bases and J by 0 bases; unmatched bases: 2. From germline, CDR1 is SGHNT and CDR2 YYREEE (reference sequence). Researchers ran the PCR with 60 Vbeta and 13 Jbeta primers. TCRdb's copy holds only in-frame clones and misses some; the assay was immunoSEQ multiplex PCR. The sample lists over 130,000 clones; 66% were seen once. V usage is TRBV5-4 and J usage is TRBJ1-1; 7 bases map to TRBD1. The sequence came from a woman in her sixties or seventies in good health and CMV-seronegative. The sample taken for sequencing was PBMCs. CDR3 in DNA: TGTGCCAGCAGCTTGGTTCAGGGGGTGAACACTGAAGCTTTCTTT. Translating it yields CASSLVQGVNTEAFF.